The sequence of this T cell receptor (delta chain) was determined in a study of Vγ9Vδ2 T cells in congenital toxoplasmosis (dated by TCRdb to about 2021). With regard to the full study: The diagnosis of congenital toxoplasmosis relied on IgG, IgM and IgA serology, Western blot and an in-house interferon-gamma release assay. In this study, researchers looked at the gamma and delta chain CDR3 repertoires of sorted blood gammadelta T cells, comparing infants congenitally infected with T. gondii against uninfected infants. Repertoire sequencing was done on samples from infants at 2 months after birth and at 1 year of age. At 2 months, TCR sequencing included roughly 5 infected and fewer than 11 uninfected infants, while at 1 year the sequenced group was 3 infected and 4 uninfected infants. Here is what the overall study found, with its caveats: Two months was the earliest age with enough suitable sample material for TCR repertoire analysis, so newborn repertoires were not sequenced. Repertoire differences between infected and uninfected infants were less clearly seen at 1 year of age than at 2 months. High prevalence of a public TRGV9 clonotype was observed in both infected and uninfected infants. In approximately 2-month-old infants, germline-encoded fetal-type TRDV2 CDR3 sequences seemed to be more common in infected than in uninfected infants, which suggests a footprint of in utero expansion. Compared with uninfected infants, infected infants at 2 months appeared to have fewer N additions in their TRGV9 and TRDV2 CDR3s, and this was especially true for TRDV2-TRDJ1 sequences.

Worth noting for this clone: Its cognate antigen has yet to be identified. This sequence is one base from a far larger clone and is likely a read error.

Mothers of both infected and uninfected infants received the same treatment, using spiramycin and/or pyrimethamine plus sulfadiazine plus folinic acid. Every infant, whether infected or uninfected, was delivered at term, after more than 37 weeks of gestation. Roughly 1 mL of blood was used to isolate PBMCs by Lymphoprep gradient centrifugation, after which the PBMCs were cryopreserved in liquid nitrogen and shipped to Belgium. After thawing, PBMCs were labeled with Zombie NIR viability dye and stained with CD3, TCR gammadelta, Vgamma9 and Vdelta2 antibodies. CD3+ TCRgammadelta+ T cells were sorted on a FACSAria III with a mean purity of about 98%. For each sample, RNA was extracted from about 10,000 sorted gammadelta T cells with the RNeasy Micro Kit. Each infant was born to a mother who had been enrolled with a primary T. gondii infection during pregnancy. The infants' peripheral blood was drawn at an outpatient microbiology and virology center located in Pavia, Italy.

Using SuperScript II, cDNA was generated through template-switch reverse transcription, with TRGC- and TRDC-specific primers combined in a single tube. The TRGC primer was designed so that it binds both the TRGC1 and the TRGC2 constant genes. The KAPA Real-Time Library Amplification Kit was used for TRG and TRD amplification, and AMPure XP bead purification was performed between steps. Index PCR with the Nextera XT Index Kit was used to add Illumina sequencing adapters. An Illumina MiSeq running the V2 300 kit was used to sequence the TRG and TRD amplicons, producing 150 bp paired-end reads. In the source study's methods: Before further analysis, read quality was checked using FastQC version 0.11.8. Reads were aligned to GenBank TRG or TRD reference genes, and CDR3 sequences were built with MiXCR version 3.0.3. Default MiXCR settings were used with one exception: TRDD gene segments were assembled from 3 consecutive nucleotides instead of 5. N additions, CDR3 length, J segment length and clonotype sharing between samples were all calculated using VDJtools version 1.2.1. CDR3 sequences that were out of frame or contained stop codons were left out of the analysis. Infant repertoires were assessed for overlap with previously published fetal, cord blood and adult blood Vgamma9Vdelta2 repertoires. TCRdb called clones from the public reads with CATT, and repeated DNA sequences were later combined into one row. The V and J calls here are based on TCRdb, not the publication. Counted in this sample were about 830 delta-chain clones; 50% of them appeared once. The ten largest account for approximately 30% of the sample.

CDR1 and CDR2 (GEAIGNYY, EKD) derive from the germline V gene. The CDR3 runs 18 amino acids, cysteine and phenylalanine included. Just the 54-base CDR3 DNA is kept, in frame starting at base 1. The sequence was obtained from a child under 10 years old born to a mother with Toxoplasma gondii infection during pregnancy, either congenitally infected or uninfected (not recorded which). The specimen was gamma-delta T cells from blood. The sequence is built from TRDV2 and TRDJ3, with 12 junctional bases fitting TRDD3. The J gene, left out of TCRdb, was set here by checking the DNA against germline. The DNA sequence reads TGTGCCTGTGACAATACTGGGGGATACTCCTGGGACCCCCGACAGATGTTTTTC. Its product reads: CACDNTGGYSWDPRQMFF.